This TCR beta chain was captured in a study of cytomegalovirus exposure and HLA in healthy donors. Primers: 60 Vbeta forward and 13 Jbeta reverse. Clones were sequenced by immunoSEQ multiplex PCR, and TCRdb holds only the in-frame ones, with some missing. The table includes 60,000 to 80,000 clones, under 80% detected once. With regard to this clone: One end of the junction is discordant with germline, which a read error may explain.

This CDR3 has 12 amino acids. Germline loops: CDR1 SEHNR, CDR2 FQNEAQ (reference sequence). Material: PBMCs. This sequence was found in a woman between 25 and 40 years old in good health and CMV-seronegative. V is TRBV7-9 and J is TRBJ2-5, with D possibly TRBD1 on 5 matching bases. The CDR3 DNA sequence: TGTTCCAGCGATGACAGTGCAGAGACCCAGTACTTC. Encoded protein: CSSDDSAETQYF.